This T cell receptor beta chain was obtained from a study of OX40 agonist ivuxolimab in advanced cancers. Study information: Of mixed ages from about 20 to 90 and averaging roughly 60 years, the group was roughly 85% male. General observations from the study: At doses 0.1 to 3.0 mg/kg, CD4+ and CD8+ clones expanded. In general, CD8+ T cells held more expanded clones than CD4+ did, on average.

Blood was sampled at baseline, cycle 4 day 1, and cycle 7 day 1. Germline CDR1 reads SGHRS; CDR2 reads YFSETQ. Trimming cost V 0 bases and J 2 bases; bases outside gene matches: 2. The length of the CDR3 is 16 residues. Note on this clone: Its antigen is unidentified.

Produced via immunoSEQ multiplex PCR; TCRdb's table is partial and in-frame only. Among about 95,000 clones listed, roughly 87% were seen once. The sequence was collected from an adult with an advanced solid tumor such as melanoma, head and neck, liver or kidney cancer. The chain has TRBV5-1 and TRBJ1-5; 10 bases map to TRBD1. This material consisted of CD4+ or CD8+ T cells sorted from blood, taken in a trial of the OX40 agonist ivuxolimab. The CDR3 region is CASSLGGQGRNQPQHF. The DNA for the CDR3 is TGCGCCAGCAGCTTGGGGGGACAGGGGCGCAATCAGCCCCAGCATTTT.